This T cell receptor (beta chain) was recorded in a study of low-dose radiotherapy and immunotherapy resistance in tumors. Study-level information: Cohort 1 patients were irradiated with 0.5 Gy fractions every 2 weeks to 6.5 Gy total. A dose of 1 Gy per fraction every two weeks went to Cohort 2, totaling 13 Gy over 26 weeks.

With TRAV- and TRBV-specific primers, first-strand cDNA was made, covering the alpha and beta chains. TCRs underwent 20 PCR cycles of amplification with a constant-region primer and V-primer adapter. One entry per CDR3 protein, called by TCRdb with MiXCR from the reads. The data show approximately 89,000 distinct CDR3 sequences, around 18% seen once. Time point of the sample: before trial treatment. Treatment of the donors consisted of nivolumab and ipilimumab (plus aspirin, low-dose cyclophosphamide and low-dose radiotherapy). This clonotype was found many times. From germline, CDR1 is SEHNR and CDR2 FQNEAQ (reference sequence). The CDR3 loop spans 11 amino acids. V was cut by 2 bases and J by 11 bases, with 9 bases left in between.

The receptor's source is a male donor with prostate cancer. The chain joins TRBV7-9 to TRBJ1-1; no clear D. The sample in question was PBMCs, obtained before treatment. CDR3: CASSLRVVAFF. Here the CDR3 DNA reads TGTGCCAGCAGCTTAAGAGTTGTGGCTTTCTTT.